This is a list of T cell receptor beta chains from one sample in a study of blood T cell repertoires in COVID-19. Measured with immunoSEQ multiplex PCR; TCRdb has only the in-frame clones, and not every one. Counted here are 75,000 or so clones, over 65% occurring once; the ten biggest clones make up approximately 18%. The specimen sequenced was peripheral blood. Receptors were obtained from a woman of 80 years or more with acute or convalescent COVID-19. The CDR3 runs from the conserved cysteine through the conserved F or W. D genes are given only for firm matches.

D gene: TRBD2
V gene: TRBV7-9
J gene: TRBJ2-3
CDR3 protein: CASSSGLAGGTDTQYF
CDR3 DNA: TGTGCCAGCAGCTCGGGGCTAGCGGGGGGCACAGATACGCAGTATTTT

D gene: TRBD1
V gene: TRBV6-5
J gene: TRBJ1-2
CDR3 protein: CASSPQRTGGYGYTF
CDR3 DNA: TGTGCCAGCAGTCCACAAAGGACAGGGGGCTATGGCTACACCTTC

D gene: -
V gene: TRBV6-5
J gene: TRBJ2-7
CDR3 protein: CASSYLGVRPDVEQYF
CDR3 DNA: TGTGCCAGCAGTTATTTGGGCGTACGGCCCGATGTCGAGCAGTACTTC

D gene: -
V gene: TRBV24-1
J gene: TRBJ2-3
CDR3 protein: CATSDPLGGSTDTQYF
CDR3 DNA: TGTGCCACCAGTGATCCCCTCGGCGGAAGCACAGATACGCAGTATTTT

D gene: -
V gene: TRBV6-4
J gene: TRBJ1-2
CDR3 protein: CASSEMAGGYGYTF
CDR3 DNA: TGTGCCAGCAGTGAAATGGCGGGAGGCTATGGCTACACCTTC

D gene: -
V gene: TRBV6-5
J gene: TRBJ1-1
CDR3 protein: CASREALNTEAFF
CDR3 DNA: TGTGCCAGCAGGGAGGCGCTGAACACTGAAGCTTTCTTT

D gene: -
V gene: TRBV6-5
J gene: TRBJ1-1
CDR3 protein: CASSNRQMNTEAFF
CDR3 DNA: TGTGCCAGCAGCAACAGACAGATGAACACTGAAGCTTTCTTT

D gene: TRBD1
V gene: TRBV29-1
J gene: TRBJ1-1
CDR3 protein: CSVVVGTANTEAFF
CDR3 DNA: TGCAGCGTTGTCGTTGGGACAGCGAACACTGAAGCTTTCTTT

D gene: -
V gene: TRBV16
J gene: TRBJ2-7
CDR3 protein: CASSQRRGETYEQYF
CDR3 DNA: TGTGCCAGCAGCCAACGGAGGGGAGAGACCTACGAGCAGTACTTC

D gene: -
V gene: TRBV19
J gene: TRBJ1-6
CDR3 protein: CASSIVDSNSPLHF
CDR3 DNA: TGTGCCAGTAGTATAGTAGACAGCAATTCACCCCTCCACTTT

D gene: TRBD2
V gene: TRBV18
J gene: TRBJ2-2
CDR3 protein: CASSPQAGGPVTGELFF
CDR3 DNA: TGTGCCAGCTCACCCCAAGCGGGGGGGCCCGTCACCGGGGAGCTGTTTTTT

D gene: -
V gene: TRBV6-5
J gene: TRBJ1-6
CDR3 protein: CASSYAGGANSPLHF
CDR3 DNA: TGTGCCAGCAGTTACGCGGGGGGGGCTAATTCACCCCTCCACTTT

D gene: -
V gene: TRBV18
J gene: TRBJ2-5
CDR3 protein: CASSPGGGQETQYF
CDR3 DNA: TGTGCCAGCTCCCCCGGCGGAGGCCAAGAGACCCAGTACTTC

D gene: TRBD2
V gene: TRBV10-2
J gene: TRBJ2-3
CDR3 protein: CASSDFTSGGTTQYF
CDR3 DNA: TGCGCCAGCAGTGATTTTACTAGCGGCGGGACTACGCAGTATTTT

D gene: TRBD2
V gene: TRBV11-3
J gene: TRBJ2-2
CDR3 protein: CASARLAGAPGELFF
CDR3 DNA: TGTGCCAGCGCCCGTCTAGCGGGAGCCCCCGGGGAGCTGTTTTTT

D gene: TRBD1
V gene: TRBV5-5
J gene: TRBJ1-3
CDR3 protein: CASSLVFFGGQGNGNTIYF
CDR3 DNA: TGTGCCAGCAGCTTGGTATTCTTTGGGGGACAGGGAAATGGAAACACCATATATTTT

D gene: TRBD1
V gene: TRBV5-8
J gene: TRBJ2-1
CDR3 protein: CASSSRGTVKYNEQFF
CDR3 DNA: TGTGCCAGCAGCTCCAGAGGGACAGTTAAATACAATGAGCAGTTCTTC

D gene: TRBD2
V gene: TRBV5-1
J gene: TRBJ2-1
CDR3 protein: CASSYGTSGGSSYNEQFF
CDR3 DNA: TGCGCCAGCAGCTACGGGACTAGCGGGGGGAGCTCCTACAATGAGCAGTTCTTC

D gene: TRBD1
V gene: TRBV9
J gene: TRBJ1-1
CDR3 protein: CASSVGQGANTEAFF
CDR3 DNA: TGTGCCAGCAGCGTAGGCCAGGGGGCGAACACTGAAGCTTTCTTT

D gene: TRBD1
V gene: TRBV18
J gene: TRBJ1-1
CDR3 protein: CASSPGQALISPEAFF
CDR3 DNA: TGTGCCAGCTCACCGGGACAGGCCCTTATTTCGCCTGAAGCTTTCTTT

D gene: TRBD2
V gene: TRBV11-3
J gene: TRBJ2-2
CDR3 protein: CASSLGSSGRGATGELFF
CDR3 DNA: TGTGCCAGCAGCTTAGGATCTAGCGGGAGGGGTGCCACCGGGGAGCTGTTTTTT

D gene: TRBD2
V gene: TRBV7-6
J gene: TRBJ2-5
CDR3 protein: CASSQWGGTQETQYF
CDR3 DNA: TGTGCCAGCAGCCAGTGGGGGGGAACCCAAGAGACCCAGTACTTC

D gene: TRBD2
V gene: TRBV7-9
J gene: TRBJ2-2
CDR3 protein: CASSLSGRGTGELFF
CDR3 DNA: TGTGCCAGCAGCCTCAGCGGGAGAGGGACCGGGGAGCTGTTTTTT

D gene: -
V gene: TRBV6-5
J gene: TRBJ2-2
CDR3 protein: CASSYGQWGTGELFF
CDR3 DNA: TGTGCCAGCAGTTACGGACAGTGGGGCACCGGGGAGCTGTTTTTT

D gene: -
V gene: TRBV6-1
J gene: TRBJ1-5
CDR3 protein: CASSETRQQPQHF
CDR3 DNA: TGTGCCAGCAGTGAAACCAGGCAGCAGCCCCAGCATTTT